This T cell receptor (beta chain) was observed in a study of T cell clones after liver transplantation. As for the study in general: A pre-transplant mixed lymphocyte reaction with TCRbeta sequencing defined graft-donor-reactive clones followed in post-transplant blood. Study-wide points: Donor-reactive sequences fell more than third party-reactive ones, suggesting partial deletion. A significant post-transplant drop in circulating graft-donor-reactive CD4 TCRbeta sequences occurred in most of the 8 subjects. Low donor cell numbers restricted donor-reactive repertoire measurement in two subjects.

A word on this clone: The antigen is not known.

The repertoire was sequenced with immunoSEQ multiplex PCR; TCRdb's copy has only in-frame clones and lacks some. The sample comprises tens of thousands of clones, roughly 90% of which are singletons, and less than 3% rests with the top ten. The CDR3 is made up of 14 amino acids. Germline assignment: CDR1 SEHNR and CDR2 FQNEAQ (reference sequence). V was clipped by 4 bases and J by 2 bases, with 10 bases between them. The chain combines TRBV7-9 with TRBJ2-3; D is possibly TRBD2 (6 bases). Sequenced here: CD4+ T cells from blood, sampled before liver transplant. The origin of this receptor is a human donor who received a liver transplant. The CDR3 loop reads CASSYLAHTDTQYF. CDR3 bases: TGTGCCAGCAGCTACCTAGCGCACACAGATACGCAGTATTTT. Combining the CDR3 with reference TRBV7-9 and TRBJ2-3 gives the whole variable domain DTGVSQNPRHKITKRGQNVTFRCDPISEHNRLYWYRQTLGQGPEFLTYFQNEAQLEKSRLLSDRFSAERPKGSFSTLEIQRTEQGDSAMYLCASSYLAHTDTQYFGPGTRLTVL.